The 10 T cell receptor beta chains listed next were all sequenced from one sample in a study of T cells after yellow fever vaccination. TCRdb reprocessed the 5' RACE reads with MiXCR, giving one entry per CDR3 protein. The repertoire has about 370,000 distinct CDR3 sequences, approximately 10% of them found once; the top ten carry around 19%. This specimen consisted of PBMCs, obtained on the day of the first yellow fever vaccination. These receptors all come from a man younger than 35 who received the YFV17D yellow fever vaccine.

The chain has TRBV7-9 and TRBJ1-2; D is undetermined. The CDR3 spans 13 residues. CDR1 is SEHNR, CDR2 FQNEAQ, per germline (reference sequence). V lost 6 bases, J lost 7 bases, and 15 bases lay in between. The CDR3 spells CASSFPASGGYTF. CDR3 in DNA: TGTGCCAGCAGTTTTCCCGCCTCGGGTGGCTACACCTTC.

The chain joins TRBV19 to TRBJ1-2, with D possibly being TRBD1 (6 bases). The CDR3 length is 15 residues. Trimming took 4 bases from V and 3 from J, leaving 15 bases between them. CDR1 is LNHDA, CDR2 SQIVND, per germline (reference sequence). This CDR3 is CASSTLAGVDYGYTF. The DNA of the CDR3 is TGTGCCAGTAGTACCCTCGCAGGGGTGGACTATGGCTACACCTTC.

The chain links TRBV14 to TRBJ2-7, with 8 positions matching TRBD1. CDR3 length: 14 residues. The V and J ends lost 4 bases and 3 bases, in that order; junction bases with no gene match: 5. Germline CDR1 reads SGHDN; CDR2 reads FVKESK. The CDR3 DNA sequence: TGTGCCAGCAGCCTCGGACAGGGCGGCTACGAGCAGTACGTC. It specifies CASSLGQGGYEQYV.

This clonotype occurred a few times. This rearrangement joins TRBV9 to TRBJ2-3, with 9 bases matching TRBD2. The CDR3 loop spans 18 amino acids. CDR1 is SGDLS, CDR2 YYNGEE, per germline. The V gene end was trimmed by 3 bases and the J gene end by 4 bases; junction bases not matched to a gene: 15. The CDR3 here is CASSAGGGLALSPDTQYF. CDR3 DNA: TGTGCCAGCAGCGCCGGAGGGGGACTAGCCCTAAGTCCAGATACGCAGTATTTT. Complete variable domain (other parts from reference TRBV9 and TRBJ2-3): DSGVTQTPKHLITATGQRVTLRCSPRSGDLSVYWYQQSLDQGLQFLIQYYNGEERAKGNILERFSAQQFPDLHSELNLSSLELGDSALYFCASSAGGGLALSPDTQYFGPGTRLTVL.

In this sample, this clonotype turned up many times. The chain combines TRBV12-3 or TRBV12-4 with TRBJ1-1; 11 bases are shared with TRBD1. V shed 4 bases and J 3 bases; nucleotides not matched to a gene: 10. The CDR3 sequence is 17 residues long. The CDR3 DNA sequence: TGTGCCAGCAGTTCGCCCGGGACAGGGGGTCTGGACACTGAAGCTTTCTTT. Translation gives CASSSPGTGGLDTEAFF.

This clonotype was detected only a few times. This sequence joins TRBV5-1 and TRBJ1-1; no firm D call. Trimming pared 0 bases from V and 0 bases from J, leaving 6 bases between. Per the germline V gene, CDR1 is SGHRS and CDR2 is YFSETQ. The CDR3 consists of 14 residues. CDR3 nucleotide sequence: TGCGCCAGCAGCTTGGACCAGATGAACACTGAAGCTTTCTTT. This sequence encodes CASSLDQMNTEAFF.

This clonotype was counted between two and nine times. V usage is TRBV10-1 and J usage is TRBJ2-3; 11 bases map to TRBD2. After removal of 3 bases from V and 3 bases from J, the junction contained 5 bases not matched to a gene. Germline CDR1 reads WNHNN; CDR2 reads SYGVQD (reference sequence). This CDR3 region has 16 residues. CDR3 sequence (DNA): TGCGCCAGCAGTGATACGGCTAGCGGGGGGACAGATACGCAGTATTTT. Its protein is CASSDTASGGTDTQYF.

This clonotype was observed a few times. This chain uses TRBV5-4 with TRBJ2-3; weak D call: TRBD2 (7 bases). The CDR3 consists of 13 residues. Trimming removed 9 bases from V and 5 bases from J, with 16 bases in between. Germline lookup yields CDR1 SGHNT and CDR2 YYREEE (reference sequence). DNA of the CDR3: TGTGCCACCGACTGGGGGGGCGGAGATACGCAGTATTTT. Its protein product is CATDWGGGDTQYF.

This clonotype was counted a few times. The CDR3 here is CASSDDRANTQYF. CDR3 DNA sequence: TGCGCCAGCAGTGACGACAGGGCGAATACGCAGTATTTT. The chain has TRBV5-1 and TRBJ2-3; 7 bases fit TRBD1. There are 13 residues in the CDR3. The trim removed 5 bases at V and 7 bases at J, leaving 7 bases unmatched. The V gene's germline CDR1 is SGHRS and CDR2 YFSETQ.

This clonotype was seen a few times. The chain carries TRBV19 and TRBJ1-4, with TRBD1 identical over 10 bases. The CDR3 extends over 17 amino acids. Germline V gene lookup returns CDR1 LNHDA and CDR2 SQIVND (reference sequence). Trimming took 7 bases from V and 3 from J; bases not matched to a gene: 11. The CDR3 DNA reads TGTGCCAGTAAACTGGACAGGGGGTCGACGGCTAATGAAAAACTGTTTTTT. It translates to CASKLDRGSTANEKLFF.